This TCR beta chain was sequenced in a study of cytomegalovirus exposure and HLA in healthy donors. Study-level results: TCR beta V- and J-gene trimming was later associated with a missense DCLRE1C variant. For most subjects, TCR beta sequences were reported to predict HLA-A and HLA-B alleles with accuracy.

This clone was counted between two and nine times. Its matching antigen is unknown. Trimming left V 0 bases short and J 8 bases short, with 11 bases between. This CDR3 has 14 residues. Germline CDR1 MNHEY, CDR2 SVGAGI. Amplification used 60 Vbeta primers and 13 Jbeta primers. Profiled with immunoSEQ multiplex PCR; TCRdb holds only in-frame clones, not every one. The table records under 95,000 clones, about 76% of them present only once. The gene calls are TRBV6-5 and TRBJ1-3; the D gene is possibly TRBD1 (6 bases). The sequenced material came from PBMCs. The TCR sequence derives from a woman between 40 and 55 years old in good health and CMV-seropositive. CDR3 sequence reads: CASSYSRGFDTIYF. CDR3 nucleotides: TGTGCCAGCAGTTACTCGAGGGGGTTCGACACCATATATTTT.